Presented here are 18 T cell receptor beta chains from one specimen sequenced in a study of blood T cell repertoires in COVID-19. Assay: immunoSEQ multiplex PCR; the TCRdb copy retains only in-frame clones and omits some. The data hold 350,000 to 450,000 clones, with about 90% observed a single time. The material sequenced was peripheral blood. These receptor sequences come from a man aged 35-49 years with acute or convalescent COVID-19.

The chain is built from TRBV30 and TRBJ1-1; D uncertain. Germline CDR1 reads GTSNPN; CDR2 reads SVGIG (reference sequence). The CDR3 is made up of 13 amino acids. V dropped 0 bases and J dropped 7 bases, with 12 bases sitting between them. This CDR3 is CAWSVGLTFEAFF. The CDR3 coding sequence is TGTGCCTGGAGTGTTGGGTTGACTTTTGAAGCTTTCTTT. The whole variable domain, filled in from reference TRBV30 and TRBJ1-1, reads SQTIHQWPATLVQPVGSPLSLECTVEGTSNPNLYWYRQAAGRGLQLLFYSVGIGQISSEVPQNLSASRPQDRQFILSSKKLLLSDSGFYLCAWSVGLTFEAFFGQGTRLTVV.

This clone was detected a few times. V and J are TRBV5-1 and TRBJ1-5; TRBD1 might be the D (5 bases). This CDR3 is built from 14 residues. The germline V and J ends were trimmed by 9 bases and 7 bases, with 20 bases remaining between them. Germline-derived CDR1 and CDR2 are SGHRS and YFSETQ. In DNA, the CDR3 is TGCGCCAACCGTGTGGGGGGAGGGTGGCAGCCCCAGCATTTT. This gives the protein CANRVGGGWQPQHF.

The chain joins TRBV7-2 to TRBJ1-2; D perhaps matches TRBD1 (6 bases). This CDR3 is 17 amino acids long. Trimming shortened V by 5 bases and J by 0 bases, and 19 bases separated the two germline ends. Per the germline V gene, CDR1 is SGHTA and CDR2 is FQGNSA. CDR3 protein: CASSEYYQGRANYGYTF. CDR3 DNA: TGTGCCAGCAGCGAATATTATCAGGGGAGGGCTAACTATGGCTACACCTTC. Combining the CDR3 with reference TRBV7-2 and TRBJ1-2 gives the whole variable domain GAGVSQSPSNKVTEKGKDVELRCDPISGHTALYWYRQSLGQGLEFLIYFQGNSAPDKSGLPSDRFSAERTGGSVSTLTIQRTQQEDSAVYLCASSEYYQGRANYGYTFGSGTRLTVV.

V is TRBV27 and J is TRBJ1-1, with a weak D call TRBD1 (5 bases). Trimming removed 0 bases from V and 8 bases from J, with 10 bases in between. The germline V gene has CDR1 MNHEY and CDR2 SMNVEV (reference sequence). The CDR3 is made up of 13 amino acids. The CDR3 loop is CASSLSSTGEAFF. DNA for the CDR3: TGTGCCAGCAGTTTATCGAGTACAGGAGAAGCTTTCTTT.

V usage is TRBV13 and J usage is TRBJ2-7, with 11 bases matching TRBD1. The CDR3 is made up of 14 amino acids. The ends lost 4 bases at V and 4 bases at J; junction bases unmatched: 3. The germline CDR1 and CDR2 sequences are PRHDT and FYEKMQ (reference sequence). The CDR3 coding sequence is TGTGCCAGCAGCTCGGGACAGGGGGAATACGAGCAGTACTTC. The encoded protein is CASSSGQGEYEQYF.

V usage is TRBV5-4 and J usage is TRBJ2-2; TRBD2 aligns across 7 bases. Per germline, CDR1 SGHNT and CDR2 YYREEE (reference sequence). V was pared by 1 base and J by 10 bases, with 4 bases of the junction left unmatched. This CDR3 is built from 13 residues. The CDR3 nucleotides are TGTGCCAGCAGCTTGACGGGGGGTTCGGAGCTGTTTTTT. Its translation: CASSLTGGSELFF.

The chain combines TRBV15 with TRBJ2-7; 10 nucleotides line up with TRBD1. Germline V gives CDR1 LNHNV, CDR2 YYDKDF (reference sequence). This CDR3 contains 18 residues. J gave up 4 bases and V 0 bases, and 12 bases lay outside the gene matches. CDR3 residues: CATSRDAPGQGIFYEQYF. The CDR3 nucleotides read TGTGCCACCAGCAGAGACGCACCGGGACAGGGGATTTTTTACGAGCAGTACTTC.

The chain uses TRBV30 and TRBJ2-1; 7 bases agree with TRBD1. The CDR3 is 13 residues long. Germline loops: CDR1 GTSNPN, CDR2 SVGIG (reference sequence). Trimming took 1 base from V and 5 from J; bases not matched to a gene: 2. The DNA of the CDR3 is TGTGCCTGGAGTGAGGGACAGCACAATGAGCAGTTCTTC. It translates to CAWSEGQHNEQFF.

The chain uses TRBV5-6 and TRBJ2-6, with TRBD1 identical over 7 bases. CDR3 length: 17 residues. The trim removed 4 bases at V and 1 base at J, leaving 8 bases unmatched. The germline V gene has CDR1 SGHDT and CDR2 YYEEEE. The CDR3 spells CASSQTGTLSGANVLTF. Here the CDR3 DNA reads TGTGCCAGCAGCCAGACAGGGACCCTTTCTGGGGCCAACGTCCTGACTTTC.

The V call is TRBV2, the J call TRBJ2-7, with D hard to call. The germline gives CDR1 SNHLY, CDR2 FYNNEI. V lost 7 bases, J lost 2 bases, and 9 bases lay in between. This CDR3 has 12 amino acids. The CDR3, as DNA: TGTGCCAGCATGTCAGCGACCTACGAGCAGTACTTC. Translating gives CASMSATYEQYF.

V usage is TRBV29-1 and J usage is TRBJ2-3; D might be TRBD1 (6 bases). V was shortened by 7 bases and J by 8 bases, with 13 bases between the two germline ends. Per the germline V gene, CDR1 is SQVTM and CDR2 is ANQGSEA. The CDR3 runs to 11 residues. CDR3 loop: CSARQDPTQYF. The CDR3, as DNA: TGCAGCGCTCGACAGGATCCTACGCAGTATTTT.

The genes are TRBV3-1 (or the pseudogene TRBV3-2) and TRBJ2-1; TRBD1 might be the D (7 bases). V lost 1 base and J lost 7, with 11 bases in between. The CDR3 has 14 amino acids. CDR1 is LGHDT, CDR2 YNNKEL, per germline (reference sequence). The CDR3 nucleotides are TGTGCCAGCAGCCAAGGGTCAGGGGGGAATGAGCAGTTCTTC. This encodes CASSQGSGGNEQFF.

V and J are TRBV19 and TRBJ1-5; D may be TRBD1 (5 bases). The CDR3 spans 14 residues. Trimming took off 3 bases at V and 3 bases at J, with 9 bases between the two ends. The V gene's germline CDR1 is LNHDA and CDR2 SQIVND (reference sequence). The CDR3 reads CASSMGQYNQPQHF. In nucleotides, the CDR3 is TGTGCCAGTAGTATGGGGCAGTACAATCAGCCCCAGCATTTT.

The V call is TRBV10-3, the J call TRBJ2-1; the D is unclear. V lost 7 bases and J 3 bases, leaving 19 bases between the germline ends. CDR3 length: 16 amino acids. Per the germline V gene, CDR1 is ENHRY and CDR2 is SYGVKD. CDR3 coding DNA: TGTGCCATCATGCGACCCCCGGGTGAGAACTACAATGAGCAGTTCTTC. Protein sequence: CAIMRPPGENYNEQFF.

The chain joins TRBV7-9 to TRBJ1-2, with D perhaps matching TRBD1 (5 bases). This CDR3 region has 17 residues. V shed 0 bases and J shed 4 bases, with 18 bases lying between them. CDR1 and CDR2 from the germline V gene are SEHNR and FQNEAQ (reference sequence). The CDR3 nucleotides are TGTGCCAGCAGCTTAGCCTTAGGGAGGGGTAGCGGCTATGGCTACACCTTC. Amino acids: CASSLALGRGSGYGYTF.

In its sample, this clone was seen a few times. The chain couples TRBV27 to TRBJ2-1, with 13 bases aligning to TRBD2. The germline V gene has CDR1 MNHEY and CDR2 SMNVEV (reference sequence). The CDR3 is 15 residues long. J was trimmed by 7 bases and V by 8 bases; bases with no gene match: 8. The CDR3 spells CASLTGTSGINEQFF. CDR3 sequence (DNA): TGTGCCAGCCTTACCGGGACTAGCGGGATAAATGAGCAGTTCTTC.

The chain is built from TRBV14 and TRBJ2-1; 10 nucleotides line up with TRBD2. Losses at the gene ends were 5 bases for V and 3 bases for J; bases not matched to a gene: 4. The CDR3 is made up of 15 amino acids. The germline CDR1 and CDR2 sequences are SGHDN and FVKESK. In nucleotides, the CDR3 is TGTGCCAGCAGCGGAGCGGGAGGGTTCTACAATGAGCAGTTCTTC. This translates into CASSGAGGFYNEQFF. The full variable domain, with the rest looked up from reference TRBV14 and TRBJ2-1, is EAGVTQFPSHSVIEKGQTVTLRCDPISGHDNLYWYRRVMGKEIKFLLHFVKESKQDESGMPNNRFLAERTGGTYSTLKVQPAELEDSGVYFCASSGAGGFYNEQFFGPGTRLTVL.

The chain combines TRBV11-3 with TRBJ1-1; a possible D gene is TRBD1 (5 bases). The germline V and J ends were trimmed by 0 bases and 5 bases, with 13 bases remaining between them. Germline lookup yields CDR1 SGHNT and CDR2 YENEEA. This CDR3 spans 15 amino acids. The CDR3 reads CASSLEGGDETEAFF. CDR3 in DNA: TGTGCCAGCAGCTTAGAGGGAGGGGATGAGACTGAAGCTTTCTTT.